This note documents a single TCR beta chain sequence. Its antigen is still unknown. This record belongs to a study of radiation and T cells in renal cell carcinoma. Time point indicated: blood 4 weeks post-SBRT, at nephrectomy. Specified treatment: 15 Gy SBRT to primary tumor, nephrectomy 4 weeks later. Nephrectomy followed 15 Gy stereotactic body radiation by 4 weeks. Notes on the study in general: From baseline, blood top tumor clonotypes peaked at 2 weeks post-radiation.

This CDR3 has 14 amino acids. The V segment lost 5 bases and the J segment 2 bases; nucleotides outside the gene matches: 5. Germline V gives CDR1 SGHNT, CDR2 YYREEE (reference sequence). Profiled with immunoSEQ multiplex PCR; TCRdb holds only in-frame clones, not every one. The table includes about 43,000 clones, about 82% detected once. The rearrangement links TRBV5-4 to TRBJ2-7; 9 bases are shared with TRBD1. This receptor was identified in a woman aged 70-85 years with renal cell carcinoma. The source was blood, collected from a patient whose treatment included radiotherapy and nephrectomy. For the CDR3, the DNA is TGTGCCAGCAGGAAGGACAGGGGAGCCTACGAGCAGTACTTC. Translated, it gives CASRKDRGAYEQYF.